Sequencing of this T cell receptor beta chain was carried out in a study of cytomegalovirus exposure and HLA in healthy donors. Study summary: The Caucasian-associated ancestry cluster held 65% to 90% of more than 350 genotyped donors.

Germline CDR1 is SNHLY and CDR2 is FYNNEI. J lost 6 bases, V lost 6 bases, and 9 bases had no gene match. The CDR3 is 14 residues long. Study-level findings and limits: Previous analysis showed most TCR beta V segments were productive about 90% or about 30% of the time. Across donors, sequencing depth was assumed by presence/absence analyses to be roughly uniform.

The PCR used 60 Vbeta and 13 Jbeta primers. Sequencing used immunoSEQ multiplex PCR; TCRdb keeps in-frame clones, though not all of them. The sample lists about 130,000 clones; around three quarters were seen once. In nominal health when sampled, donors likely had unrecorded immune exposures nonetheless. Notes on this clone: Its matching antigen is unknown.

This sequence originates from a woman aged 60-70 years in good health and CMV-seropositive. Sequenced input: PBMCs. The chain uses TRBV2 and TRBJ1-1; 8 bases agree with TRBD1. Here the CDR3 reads CASSSSTGDAEAFF. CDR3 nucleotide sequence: TGTGCCAGCAGCAGTTCGACAGGGGACGCTGAAGCTTTCTTT.